These 10 T cell receptor beta chains were sequenced from one sample in a study of blood T cell repertoires in COVID-19. Profiling relied on immunoSEQ multiplex PCR, and the TCRdb table lists in-frame clones only, not all of them. The sample includes roughly 65,000 clones, around 84% seen only once; the top ten take under 5%. The sample comprised peripheral blood. These receptors all come from a man aged 45-65 years with acute or convalescent COVID-19.

The V and J genes are TRBV19 and TRBJ1-4, with D tentatively TRBD1 (6 bases). The CDR3 length is 15 residues. V was cut by 5 bases and J by 8 bases, with 18 bases left in between. Germline V gene sequence: CDR1 LNHDA, CDR2 SQIVND (reference sequence). DNA for the CDR3: TGTGCCAGTAGTGGTTACAGGGAAGTTGGGGAAAAACTGTTTTTT. It translates to CASSGYREVGEKLFF.

This clone showed up just once. The V call is TRBV6-6, the J call TRBJ1-6; 9 bases are a match to TRBD1. V was pared by 5 bases and J by 7 bases, with 6 bases of the junction left unmatched. Germline V gene sequence: CDR1 MNHNY, CDR2 SVGAGI (reference sequence). The CDR3 extends over 15 amino acids. The CDR3 region has the DNA TGTGCCAGCAGTGGGGCGGGACAGGGAAATTCACCCCTCCACTTT. This sequence encodes CASSGAGQGNSPLHF.

The V call is TRBV18, the J call TRBJ2-7; a weak D match, TRBD2 (6 bases). Trimming cost V 2 bases and J 0 bases, with 14 bases left between them. The CDR3 consists of 16 residues. Per germline, CDR1 KGHSH and CDR2 LQKENI. The CDR3 DNA reads as TGTGCCAGCTCACCAAACCGGGACTCGTCCTCCTACGAGCAGTACTTC. Translation gives CASSPNRDSSSYEQYF.

The sample holds one count of this clone. The chain combines TRBV23-1 with TRBJ2-6, with D perhaps matching TRBD1 (6 bases). TRBV23-1 counts as an open reading frame of uncertain function. The germline V and J ends were trimmed by 7 bases and 0 bases, with 16 bases remaining between them. The CDR3 covers 17 residues. CDR3 loop: CASKLMGAVSGANVLTF. The CDR3 nucleotides are TGCGCCAGCAAACTAATGGGGGCAGTCTCTGGGGCCAACGTCCTGACTTTC.

V gene TRBV11-2 combines with J gene TRBJ2-7, with a possible D match to TRBD2 (6 bases). In germline, CDR1 is SGHAT, CDR2 FQNNGV. This CDR3 has 12 amino acids. The V end lost 1 base, the J end lost 5 bases, and 6 bases lay between the germline ends. The CDR3 spells CASSLAGDEQYF. DNA of the CDR3: TGTGCCAGCAGCTTAGCGGGAGACGAGCAGTACTTC.

The rearrangement uses TRBV29-1 and TRBJ1-2, with D unclear. From germline, CDR1 is SQVTM and CDR2 ANQGSEA. Between the trimmed V and J ends, which lost 3 bases and 4 bases, there was a span of 12 bases. CDR3 size: 13 residues. The CDR3 nucleotides are TGCAGCGTTGATGGAGGGTTCGGCTATGGCTACACCTTC. Translation gives CSVDGGFGYGYTF.

The CDR3 DNA sequence: TGTGCCACCAGTGATTTACGAGCGCGGGAGGGCCTCTACAATGAGCAGTTCTTC. This encodes CATSDLRAREGLYNEQFF. This rearrangement joins TRBV24-1 to TRBJ2-1; 9 positions match TRBD2. V shed 1 base and J 3 bases; nucleotides not matched to a gene: 9. The CDR3 has 18 amino acids. Germline CDR1 and CDR2: KGHDR and SFDVKD.

The genes are TRBV4-1 and TRBJ2-7, with a possible D match to TRBD1 (6 bases). The CDR3 is made up of 15 amino acids. V was cut by 0 bases and J by 5 bases, with 14 bases left in between. Germline V gives CDR1 MGHRA, CDR2 YSYEKL. The CDR3 DNA follows: TGCGCCAGCAGCCAAGATTCAGGGGTAAAAAACGAGCAGTACTTC. Amino acids: CASSQDSGVKNEQYF.

The chain carries TRBV28 and TRBJ1-2; a possible D gene is TRBD1 (6 bases). Trimming removed 1 base from V and 7 bases from J, with 19 bases in between. Looked up from germline, CDR1 is MDHEN and CDR2 is SYDVKM. The CDR3 spans 16 residues. CDR3 in amino acids: CASSLLFSTGFSGYTF. CDR3 nucleotide sequence: TGTGCCAGCAGTTTATTATTCTCCACAGGGTTTAGTGGCTACACCTTC.

CDR3 coding DNA: TGTGCCAAACCAGGGGATAGCAATCAGCCCCAGCATTTT. This encodes CAKPGDSNQPQHF. The chain carries TRBV6-5 and TRBJ1-5; TRBD1 might be the D (6 bases). Trimming pared 10 bases from V and 0 bases from J, leaving 10 bases between. The germline V gene encodes CDR1 MNHEY and CDR2 SVGAGI. The CDR3 runs to 13 residues.